Presented here are 9 T cell receptor beta chains from one specimen sequenced in a study of blood T cell repertoires in COVID-19. Profiling relied on immunoSEQ multiplex PCR, and the TCRdb table lists in-frame clones only, not all of them. In the table there are fewer than 700,000 clones, 70% to 90% of which are singletons. The sample taken for sequencing was peripheral blood. These receptors all come from a woman between 45 and 60 years old with COVID-19, enrolled during active disease.

J is TRBJ1-2 and V is TRBV12-3 or TRBV12-4; 11 bases are shared with TRBD1. CDR3 length: 13 residues. V shed 6 bases, J shed 5 bases, and the junction held 2 bases outside the gene matches. The CDR3 loop is CASRDRGQYGYTF. The CDR3 nucleotides are TGTGCCAGCAGGGACAGGGGGCAATATGGCTACACCTTC.

V and J are TRBV6-5 and TRBJ2-7; tentatively, D is TRBD2 (5 bases). V gave up 6 bases and J gave up 3 bases, with 18 bases separating them. The CDR3 contains 15 residues. The germline V gene has CDR1 MNHEY and CDR2 SVGAGI. CDR3 residues: CASRHRPRRDYEQYF. CDR3 nucleotides: TGTGCCAGCAGACACCGTCCCCGACGGGACTACGAGCAGTACTTC.

The CDR3 is CASSLGGVSSYNSPLHF. The DNA of the CDR3 is TGTGCCAGCAGCTTAGGGGGAGTCAGCTCCTATAATTCACCCCTCCACTTT. The chain is built from TRBV13 and TRBJ1-6; no clear D. Germline CDR1 and CDR2: PRHDT and FYEKMQ (reference sequence). The CDR3 length is 17 residues. Trimming left V 0 bases short and J 0 bases short, with 9 bases between.

This chain links TRBV4-1 with TRBJ1-2, with D possibly TRBD1 on 6 matching bases. From germline, CDR1 is MGHRA and CDR2 YSYEKL. The length of the CDR3 is 17 residues. The germline V and J ends were trimmed by 1 base and 3 bases, with 18 bases remaining between them. CDR3 DNA: TGCGCCAGCAGCCAAGGCGACGCGAGGGGGGGGTACTATGGCTACACCTTC. Its translation is CASSQGDARGGYYGYTF.

The gene calls are TRBV18 and TRBJ2-3; a weak D match, TRBD2 (5 bases). Trimming pared 6 bases from V and 2 bases from J, leaving 12 bases between. The CDR3 spans 14 residues. Per germline, CDR1 KGHSH and CDR2 LQKENI. CDR3 sequence reads: CASSPEGYTDTQYF. The CDR3 coding sequence is TGTGCCAGCTCGCCCGAGGGATACACAGATACGCAGTATTTT. Together with reference TRBV18 and TRBJ2-3, the CDR3 gives the full variable domain: NAGVMQNPRHLVRRRGQEARLRCSPMKGHSHVYWYRQLPEEGLKFMVYLQKENIIDESGMPKERFSAEFPKEGPSILRIQQVVRGDSAAYFCASSPEGYTDTQYFGPGTRLTVL.

The sample holds one count of this clone. The chain employs TRBV5-6 and TRBJ2-7; TRBD2 aligns across 8 bases. CDR1 and CDR2 (germline): SGHDT, YYEEEE. The CDR3 loop spans 14 amino acids. J was trimmed by 7 bases and V by 2 bases; bases with no gene match: 8. DNA of the CDR3: TGTGCCAGCAGCTTTCCCGGGGGGGCCGAAGAGCAGTACTTC. Its translation is CASSFPGGAEEQYF. Supplemented by reference TRBV5-6 and TRBJ2-7, the full variable domain reads DAGVTQSPTHLIKTRGQQVTLRCSPKSGHDTVSWYQQALGQGPQFIFQYYEEEERQRGNFPDRFSGHQFPNYSSELNVNALLLGDSALYLCASSFPGGAEEQYFGPGTRLTVT.

The rearrangement joins TRBV30 to TRBJ2-1, with 9 positions matching TRBD2. V lost 2 bases, J lost 4 bases, and 3 bases stayed unmatched. CDR3 length equals 14 residues. CDR1 and CDR2 (germline): GTSNPN, SVGIG (reference sequence). CDR3 coding DNA: TGTGCCTGGAGTCTTCTAGCGGGGTACAATGAGCAGTTCTTC. Amino acid sequence: CAWSLLAGYNEQFF.

This clone was counted only a few times. The identical CDR3 is also encoded by other nucleotide sequences in the sample. V is TRBV11-3 and J is TRBJ2-1; TRBD2 is a possible D gene (6 bases). This CDR3 has 14 amino acids. Germline V gene data show CDR1 as SGHNT and CDR2 as YENEEA. Trimming pared 3 bases from V and 1 base from J, leaving 7 bases between. CDR3 sequence reads: CASSLGGSYNEQFF. CDR3 in DNA: TGTGCCAGCAGCTTGGGGGGTTCCTACAATGAGCAGTTCTTC.

The rearrangement uses TRBV7-9 and TRBJ1-2; 7 nucleotides match TRBD1. With 1 base clipped from V and 0 bases from J, the junction kept 2 bases outside the gene matches. This CDR3 has 15 amino acids. Germline V gene sequence: CDR1 SEHNR, CDR2 FQNEAQ (reference sequence). The CDR3 is CASSLVGTANYGYTF. In DNA form, the CDR3 reads TGTGCCAGCAGCTTAGTCGGGACAGCTAACTATGGCTACACCTTC.